These T cell receptor beta chains were read from a single sample in a study of T-cell memory formation after mild COVID-19. MiXCR, run by TCRdb on the 5' RACE reads, gives a single entry per CDR3 protein. Among fewer than 60,000 distinct CDR3 sequences listed, about 28% were seen once. Sequenced input: PBMCs or a T cell subset sorted from them (not recorded which). The source is a man younger than 35 who had mild COVID-19 (a few samples of this study predate the infection). Cell type and time point are not known. Both conserved end residues are part of each CDR3. Each record gives: J gene, V gene, clone size, D gene, CDR3 protein, CDR3 DNA. D genes are given only for firm matches. Clone size appears in some rows only: once, few, many, or a class for an expanded clone.

TRBJ2-3,TRBV27,few,-,CASSFTGDTQYF,TGTGCCAGCAGTTTTACAGGGGATACGCAGTATTTT
TRBJ2-2,TRBV4-3,few,-,CASSQDGGPSGELFF,TGCGCCAGCAGCCAAGACGGCGGTCCATCCGGGGAGCTGTTTTTT
TRBJ2-1,TRBV4-1,-,TRBD1,CASSQGTGWNEQFF,TGCGCCAGCAGCCAAGGGACAGGGTGGAATGAGCAGTTCTTC
TRBJ2-5,TRBV5-5,-,-,CASSPPGGVETQYF,TGTGCCAGCAGCCCGCCGGGCGGGGTAGAGACCCAGTACTTC
TRBJ2-3,TRBV15,once,TRBD2,CATSGGLAGSTDTQYF,TGTGCCACCAGCGGAGGACTAGCGGGGTCCACAGATACGCAGTATTTT
TRBJ2-3,TRBV19,-,-,CASSAWTASTDTQYF,TGTGCCAGTAGTGCTTGGACCGCTAGCACAGATACGCAGTATTTT
TRBJ2-3,TRBV12-3/TRBV12-4,-,-,CASSFDSGNTQYF,TGTGCCAGCAGTTTCGATAGCGGCAATACGCAGTATTTT
TRBJ2-3,TRBV7-2,-,-,CASSLGGLQSF,TGTGCCAGCAGCTTAGGAGGGCTACAAAGTTTT
TRBJ2-6,TRBV5-4,few,TRBD2,CASSGGDKALSGANVLTF,TGTGCCAGCAGCGGGGGGGATAAAGCTTTGTCTGGGGCCAACGTCCTGACTTTC
TRBJ2-7,TRBV2,-,-,CASRGGHSGEQYF,TGTGCCAGCAGGGGAGGACACTCGGGCGAGCAGTACTTC
TRBJ2-7,TRBV5-1,-,TRBD1,CASSVRQGIPYEQYF,TGCGCCAGCAGCGTTCGACAGGGTATCCCCTACGAGCAGTACTTC
TRBJ2-5,TRBV12-3/TRBV12-4,-,-,CASSFRGNEETQYF,TGTGCCAGCAGTTTTCGCGGGAATGAAGAGACCCAGTACTTC
TRBJ2-5,TRBV12-3/TRBV12-4,-,TRBD1,CASSSGTGVGTQYF,TGTGCCAGCAGTTCCGGGACAGGGGTAGGGACCCAGTACTTC
TRBJ2-5,TRBV9,-,-,CASSVGVGEETQYF,TGTGCCAGCAGCGTAGGAGTTGGGGAAGAGACCCAGTACTTC
TRBJ2-2,TRBV12-3/TRBV12-4,few,-,CASNRGTGELFF,TGTGCCAGCAACCGAGGGACCGGGGAGCTGTTTTTT
TRBJ2-5,TRBV7-9,few,TRBD2,CASSLSGLAGEAQYF,TGTGCCAGCAGCTTATCGGGACTAGCGGGGGAGGCCCAGTACTTC
TRBJ2-5,TRBV7-9,-,-,CASSLVGTQETQYF,TGTGCCAGCAGCTTAGTTGGCACCCAAGAGACCCAGTACTTC
TRBJ1-5,TRBV5-1,-,TRBD1,CASSPDGTVNQPQHF,TGCGCCAGCAGCCCAGACGGGACAGTTAATCAGCCCCAGCATTTT
TRBJ2-3,TRBV7-2,few,TRBD2,CASSFGGTVTDTQYF,TGTGCCAGCAGCTTCGGGGGGACCGTAACAGATACGCAGTATTTT
TRBJ2-5,TRBV29-1,few,TRBD2,CSVEGLLQETQYF,TGCAGCGTTGAGGGACTACTACAAGAGACCCAGTACTTC
TRBJ1-4,TRBV11-2,-,-,CASSPETGGTNEKLFF,TGTGCCAGCAGCCCTGAGACGGGGGGGACTAATGAAAAACTGTTTTTT
TRBJ1-6,TRBV27,-,-,CASSPWFGGSYNSPLHF,TGTGCCAGCAGCCCCTGGTTCGGAGGGTCCTATAATTCACCCCTCCACTTT
TRBJ2-1,TRBV5-1,-,TRBD2,CASSSGLAGDEQFF,TGCGCCAGCAGCTCCGGACTAGCGGGGGATGAGCAGTTCTTC
TRBJ2-2,TRBV4-2,-,-,CASRPVGGPTGELFF,TGTGCCAGCAGACCTGTAGGGGGGCCCACCGGGGAGCTGTTTTTT
TRBJ2-5,TRBV4-3,-,TRBD2,CASSQDGTSLQETQYF,TGCGCCAGCAGCCAAGATGGGACTAGCCTCCAAGAGACCCAGTACTTC
TRBJ1-1,TRBV20-1,-,-,CSAIPPSVGNTEAFF,TGCAGTGCTATCCCTCCGTCGGTAGGGAACACTGAAGCTTTCTTT
TRBJ1-2,TRBV13,-,TRBD1,CASSPPDRGDYGYTF,TGTGCCAGCAGCCCGCCGGACAGGGGAGACTATGGCTACACCTTC
TRBJ2-1,TRBV5-1,-,TRBD2,CASSSGLAGGEQFF,TGCGCCAGCAGCTCAGGACTAGCGGGGGGCGAGCAGTTCTTC
TRBJ2-7,TRBV3-1,-,TRBD2,CASSQEWLAGYEQYF,TGTGCCAGCAGTCAAGAGTGGCTAGCGGGGTACGAGCAGTACTTC
TRBJ2-1,TRBV6-2/TRBV6-3,many,-,CASSYTTDHPRQFF,TGTGCCAGCAGTTATACAACGGATCACCCTCGGCAGTTCTTC
TRBJ2-7,TRBV4-3,few,TRBD1,CASSQYRGYEQYF,TGCGCCAGCAGCCAATACAGGGGGTACGAGCAGTACTTC
TRBJ2-7,TRBV6-5,few,-,CASSYSFAQGIGGEQYF,TGTGCCAGCAGTTACTCGTTTGCACAGGGAATTGGCGGCGAGCAGTACTTC
TRBJ2-3,TRBV15,few,-,CATSREDRATDTQYF,TGTGCCACCAGCAGAGAAGACAGAGCCACAGATACGCAGTATTTT
TRBJ2-2,TRBV11-3,-,TRBD2,CASSPRSAGGNTGELFF,TGTGCCAGCAGCCCTAGGTCGGCGGGGGGGAACACCGGGGAGCTGTTTTTT
TRBJ1-2,TRBV4-3,-,-,CASSGPGDRLRYTF,TGCGCCAGCAGCGGGCCAGGGGACCGTTTACGCTACACCTTC
TRBJ2-5,TRBV15,-,-,CATSRRGTSETQYF,TGTGCCACCAGCAGACGGGGGACAAGTGAGACCCAGTACTTC
TRBJ1-1,TRBV4-1,few,-,CASSTQMNTEAFF,TGCGCCAGCAGCACCCAGATGAACACTGAAGCTTTCTTT
TRBJ2-5,TRBV11-2,many,-,CASSLGWDGAETQYF,TGTGCCAGCAGCTTAGGTTGGGACGGGGCAGAGACCCAGTACTTC
TRBJ2-2,TRBV11-2,-,-,CASSFGGELFF,TGTGCCAGCAGCTTTGGCGGGGAGCTGTTTTTT
TRBJ2-1,TRBV18,-,TRBD2,CASSGNRSGAYNEQFF,TGTGCCAGCTCCGGAAACCGTAGCGGGGCCTACAATGAGCAGTTCTTC